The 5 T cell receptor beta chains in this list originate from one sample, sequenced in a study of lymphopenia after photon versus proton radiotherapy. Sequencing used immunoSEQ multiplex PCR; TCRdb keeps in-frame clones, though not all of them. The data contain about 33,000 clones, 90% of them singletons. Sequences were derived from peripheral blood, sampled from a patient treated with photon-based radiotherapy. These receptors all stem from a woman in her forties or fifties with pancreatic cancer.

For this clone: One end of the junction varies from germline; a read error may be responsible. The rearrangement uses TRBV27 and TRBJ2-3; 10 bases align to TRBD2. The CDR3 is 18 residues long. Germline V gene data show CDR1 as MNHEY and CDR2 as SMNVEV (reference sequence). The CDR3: CASSLSSGFMLAGDRQYF. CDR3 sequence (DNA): TGTGCCAGCAGTTTATCGTCTGGCTTTATGCTAGCGGGAGATAGGCAGTATTTT.

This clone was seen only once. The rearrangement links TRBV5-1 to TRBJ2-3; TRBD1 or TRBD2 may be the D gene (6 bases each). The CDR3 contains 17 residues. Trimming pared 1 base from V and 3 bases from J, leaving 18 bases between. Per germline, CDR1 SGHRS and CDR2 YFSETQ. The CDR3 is CASSLWATGTRTDTQYF. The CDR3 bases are TGCGCCAGCAGCTTGTGGGCAACAGGGACTCGGACAGATACGCAGTATTTT.

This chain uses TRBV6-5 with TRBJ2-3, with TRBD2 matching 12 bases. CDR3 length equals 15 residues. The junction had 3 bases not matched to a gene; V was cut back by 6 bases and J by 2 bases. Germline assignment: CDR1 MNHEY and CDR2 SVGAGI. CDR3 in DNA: TGTGCCAGCAGGACTAGCGGGAGACTCACAGATACGCAGTATTTT. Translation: CASRTSGRLTDTQYF.

The CDR3 sequence: CASSAPETGAGHEQYF. The CDR3, as DNA: TGTGCCAGCAGCGCCCCCGAGACGGGAGCTGGACACGAGCAGTACTTC. The V call is TRBV9, the J call TRBJ2-7, with D perhaps matching TRBD2 (6 bases). Deletions cut 3 bases from V and 5 bases from J, with 21 bases between. Germline values: CDR1 SGDLS, CDR2 YYNGEE. This CDR3 region has 16 residues.

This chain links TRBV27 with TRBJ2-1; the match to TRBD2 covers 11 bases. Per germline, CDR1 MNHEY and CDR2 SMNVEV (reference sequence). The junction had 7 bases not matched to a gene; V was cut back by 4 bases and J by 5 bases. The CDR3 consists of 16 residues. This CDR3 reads CASSSMGLADNNEQFF. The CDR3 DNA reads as TGTGCCAGCAGTTCCATGGGACTAGCGGACAACAATGAGCAGTTCTTC.